One and the same sample provided the 32 T cell receptor beta chains below, sequenced in a study of T cells in Graves' hyperthyroidism and ophthalmopathy. TCR beta CDR3 regions were amplified from RNA. HTBI primers were the set used in a first-round RT-PCR of the TCR CDR3. TCRdb re-analysed the multiplex PCR reads in MiXCR, keeping a single row per CDR3 protein. Of more than 350,000 distinct CDR3 sequences in the sample, about 16% are singletons; the top ten hold roughly a fifth. The source material was blood. The receptors come from a woman aged 55-70 years with Graves' ophthalmopathy.

This clonotype appeared many times. The chain combines TRBV12-5 with TRBJ2-7; 7 bases line up with TRBD2. The CDR3 is 15 amino acids. CDR1 and CDR2 (germline): LGHNT, FRNRAP. V gave up 6 bases and J gave up 6 bases; unmatched junction bases: 14. The CDR3 DNA follows: TGTGCTAGTGGGGGCGAGCGGGGCGGACTGAGCGAGCAGTACTTC. Amino acids: CASGGERGGLSEQYF.

This clonotype showed up many times. CDR3 loop: CAWTGTLRNEQFF. The CDR3 DNA reads TGTGCCTGGACCGGGACTCTAAGAAATGAGCAGTTCTTC. The chain combines TRBV30 with TRBJ2-1; D is possibly TRBD2 (6 bases). Germline V CDR1 and CDR2: GTSNPN, SVGIG (reference sequence). Trimming took 4 bases from V and 7 from J, leaving 14 bases between them. There are 13 residues in the CDR3.

This clonotype turned up a few times. The chain links TRBV7-3 to TRBJ1-1; D possibly corresponds to TRBD1 (5 bases). The CDR3 has 17 amino acids. From germline, CDR1 is SGHTA and CDR2 FQGTGA. V was clipped by 1 base and J by 1 base, with 16 bases between them. In DNA, the CDR3 is TGTGCCAGCAGCTTAAAGGGACGCAAAGGCCGGAACACTGAAGCTTTCTTT. This encodes CASSLKGRKGRNTEAFF.

There are many counts of this clonotype. This chain uses TRBV29-1 with TRBJ2-1, with TRBD2 matching 10 bases. V was pared by 2 bases and J by 0 bases, with 10 bases of the junction left unmatched. Per germline, CDR1 SQVTM and CDR2 ANQGSEA. This CDR3 has 18 amino acids. CDR3 in DNA: TGCAGCGTTGAAAGGGCTAGCGGGGGCCCAAGCTCCTACAATGAGCAGTTCTTC. Its translation is CSVERASGGPSSYNEQFF.

This clonotype was counted at least ten times. The chain recombines TRBV6-1 with TRBJ2-3; D tentatively reads TRBD1 or TRBD2 (6 bases each). V lost 5 bases to trimming and J lost 0 bases, with 12 bases between them. This CDR3 spans 15 amino acids. Germline lookup yields CDR1 MNHNS and CDR2 SASEGT. The DNA of the CDR3 is TGTGCCAGCAGTACGGCGGGACATAGCACAGATACGCAGTATTTT. Encoded protein: CASSTAGHSTDTQYF.

In its sample, this clonotype was seen many times. The chain couples TRBV12-3 or TRBV12-4 to TRBJ2-7; unclear D gene. This CDR3 spans 13 amino acids. The V end lost 3 bases, the J end lost 3 bases, and 9 bases lay between the germline ends. The CDR3 region has the DNA TGTGCCAGCAGTTTCTCTAGATACTACGAGCAGTACTTC. This codes for CASSFSRYYEQYF.

This rearrangement joins TRBV27 to TRBJ2-7; 8 bases agree with TRBD2. CDR3 size: 16 residues. V was pared by 0 bases and J by 6 bases, with 10 bases of the junction left unmatched. Germline CDR1 reads MNHEY; CDR2 reads SMNVEV (reference sequence). In nucleotides, the CDR3 is TGTGCCAGCAGTTTATCGAGGAGCGGGAGTAGTTCCGAGCAGTACTTC. Amino acids: CASSLSRSGSSSEQYF.

This clonotype was counted only a few times. The chain is built from TRBV7-6 and TRBJ2-3; 10 nucleotides align to TRBD2. The ends lost 4 bases at V and 13 bases at J; junction bases unmatched: 11. The CDR3 has 14 residues. The germline V gene has CDR1 SGHVS and CDR2 FNYEAQ. The CDR3 region is CASSSAGGTTEKYF. CDR3 nucleotides: TGTGCCAGCAGCTCAGCGGGGGGGACGACCGAGAAGTATTTT.

This clonotype has just a few counts. The CDR3 bases are TGTGCCAGCGGATTAGCGGGAGACTCCTACGAGCAGTACTTC. It translates to CASGLAGDSYEQYF. The chain is built from TRBV9 and TRBJ2-7; 9 bases agree with TRBD2. The germline CDR1 and CDR2 sequences are SGDLS and YYNGEE. The CDR3 spans 14 residues. Trimming removed 7 bases from V and 0 bases from J; junction bases left unmatched: 5.

Only a few counts were recorded for this clonotype. Germline is not matched at one junction end, which may reflect a read error. The genes are TRBV7-3 and TRBJ2-1; TRBD1 aligns across 10 bases. Germline V lookup: CDR1 SGHTA, CDR2 FQGTGA. The CDR3 consists of 18 residues. CDR3 sequence reads: CAGSSPEGQGRTYNEQFF. The CDR3 coding sequence is TGTGCCGGCAGCTCCCCGGAGGGACAGGGGCGCACCTACAATGAGCAGTTCTTC.

In this sample, this clonotype turned up many times. The rearrangement joins TRBV20-1 to TRBJ1-1, with 8 bases identical to TRBD1. Unmatched junction bases numbered 4, after V lost 6 bases and J lost 4 bases. Germline CDR1 reads DFQATT; CDR2 reads SNEGSKA (reference sequence). The CDR3 contains 12 residues. For the CDR3, the DNA is TGCAGTGCGCAGGGGGCTGGCACTGAAGCTTTCTTT. Translating it yields CSAQGAGTEAFF.

Ten or more counts support this clonotype. The chain is built from TRBV2 and TRBJ2-7; the D gene is possibly TRBD2 (5 bases). Trimming took off 6 bases at V and 1 base at J, with 7 bases between the two ends. There are 12 residues in the CDR3. CDR1 is SNHLY and CDR2 is FYNNEI in the germline V gene. CDR3 sequence reads: CASSWTSYEQYF. Written as DNA, the CDR3 is TGTGCCAGCAGCTGGACTTCCTACGAGCAGTACTTC.

This chain uses TRBV24-1 with TRBJ2-1; 10 bases map to TRBD1. V lost 4 bases and J lost 6; bases outside the gene matches: 8. Germline values: CDR1 KGHDR, CDR2 SFDVKD. CDR3 length equals 16 residues. CDR3 in DNA: TGTGCCACCAGTGACTCCGGGACAGGGGTTAGCAATGAGCAGTTCTTC. It encodes CATSDSGTGVSNEQFF.

Many counts were recorded for this clonotype. This rearrangement joins TRBV6-5 to TRBJ2-1; TRBD2 aligns across 11 bases. V dropped 2 bases and J dropped 8; count of bases not matched to a gene: 5. CDR1 and CDR2 from the germline V gene are MNHEY and SVGAGI. The CDR3 has 15 residues. The CDR3, as DNA: TGTGCCAGCAGTTACCTTACTAGCGGGAGCTATGAGCAGTTCTTC. Protein product: CASSYLTSGSYEQFF.

This clonotype has a count of ten or more. The chain joins TRBV27 to TRBJ2-1, with D perhaps TRBD1 (6 bases). Trimming shortened V by 4 bases and J by 11 bases, and 9 bases separated the two germline ends. This CDR3 spans 11 amino acids. The V gene's germline CDR1 is MNHEY and CDR2 SMNVEV (reference sequence). DNA of the CDR3: TGTGCCAGCAGTTCCCGGGACAAGCAGTTCTTC. It encodes CASSSRDKQFF.

This clonotype was counted ten times or more. The V and J genes are TRBV7-2 and TRBJ1-2; tentatively, D is TRBD1 (5 bases). Trimming pared 5 bases from V and 5 bases from J, leaving 18 bases between. Germline V gene lookup returns CDR1 SGHTA and CDR2 FQGNSA. This CDR3 region has 15 residues. The CDR3 loop reads CASSSGHQRAYGYTF. In DNA, the CDR3 is TGTGCCAGCAGCAGCGGACACCAAAGGGCATATGGCTACACCTTC.

The gene calls are TRBV5-1 and TRBJ2-3; D ambiguous. This CDR3 is built from 15 residues. V lost 0 bases, J lost 3 bases, and 11 bases lay in between. Germline loops: CDR1 SGHRS, CDR2 YFSETQ. CDR3 in DNA: TGCGCCAGCAGCTTGGCGGCAGAACGAACAGATACGCAGTATTTT. Protein sequence: CASSLAAERTDTQYF.

This chain joins TRBV7-8 and TRBJ1-2; TRBD1 matches 10 bases. V dropped 5 bases and J dropped 1; count of bases not matched to a gene: 13. The germline V gene encodes CDR1 SGHVS and CDR2 FQNEAQ. This CDR3 is built from 18 residues. The CDR3 reads CASSPTPGTGEVNYGYTF. CDR3 sequence (DNA): TGTGCCAGCAGCCCGACCCCCGGGACAGGGGAAGTTAACTATGGCTACACCTTC.

This clonotype occurred many times. The rearrangement uses TRBV27 and TRBJ2-2, with 8 nucleotides matching TRBD2. The CDR3 contains 13 residues. The V gene end was trimmed by 10 bases and the J gene end by 2 bases; junction bases not matched to a gene: 3. Germline CDR1 MNHEY, CDR2 SMNVEV (reference sequence). The CDR3 sequence is CATGGANTGELFF. The DNA for the CDR3 is TGTGCCACCGGGGGGGCCAACACCGGGGAGCTGTTTTTT.

This clonotype has a count of ten or more. The chain employs TRBV28 and TRBJ2-2, with 10 bases identical to TRBD2. CDR3 length equals 16 residues. The V gene's germline CDR1 is MDHEN and CDR2 SYDVKM. V shed 6 bases, J shed 5 bases, and the junction held 9 bases outside the gene matches. CDR3 in DNA: TGTGCCAGCAGGGGCCGGAGTAGCGGGAGGACCGGGGAGCTGTTTTTT. Translated: CASRGRSSGRTGELFF.

The chain is built from TRBV7-3 and TRBJ2-2; D is undetermined. The CDR3 length is 14 residues. Germline loops: CDR1 SGHTA, CDR2 FQGTGA. The ends were cut back, 2 bases at V and 7 bases at J, with 11 bases in the middle. The CDR3 is CASSLGLGDGELFF. In nucleotides, the CDR3 is TGTGCCAGCAGCTTAGGTCTCGGCGACGGGGAGCTGTTTTTT.

This clonotype showed up just a few times. DNA of the CDR3: TGTGCCAGCAGCCGCAGGGGAGGTAGCAATCAGCCCCAGCATTTT. As protein: CASSRRGGSNQPQHF. The chain combines TRBV27 with TRBJ1-5, with a possible D match to TRBD1 (6 bases). Trimming took 6 bases from V and 0 from J, leaving 12 bases between them. The CDR3 runs 15 residues. CDR1 is MNHEY and CDR2 is SMNVEV in the germline V gene (reference sequence).

Ten or more counts support this clonotype. The CDR3 loop reads CASSLEGTDTGELFF. The CDR3 region has the DNA TGCGCCAGCAGCTTGGAAGGGACGGACACCGGGGAGCTGTTTTTT. The chain carries TRBV5-1 and TRBJ2-2; D may match TRBD1 or TRBD2 (5 bases each). Trimming took off 0 bases at V and 3 bases at J, with 9 bases between the two ends. Germline CDR1 is SGHRS and CDR2 is YFSETQ. CDR3 size: 15 residues.

This clonotype was seen only a few times. The genes are TRBV28 and TRBJ2-2; 10 bases are a match to TRBD2. V lost 7 bases to trimming and J lost 5 bases; unmatched junction nucleotides: 13. The CDR3 loop spans 17 amino acids. Germline CDR1 and CDR2: MDHEN and SYDVKM. CDR3 residues: CASNPGASGSRTGELFF. CDR3 coding DNA: TGTGCCAGCAATCCTGGGGCTAGCGGGAGTCGGACCGGGGAGCTGTTTTTT.

This clonotype was picked up a small number of times. The gene calls are TRBV10-3 and TRBJ2-3; possible D gene TRBD1, 6 bases. Trimming took off 6 bases at V and 2 bases at J, with 15 bases between the two ends. CDR3 length: 15 amino acids. The germline CDR1 and CDR2 sequences are ENHRY and SYGVKD. The CDR3 here is CAISEGTTDTDTQYF. The CDR3 DNA reads TGTGCCATCAGCGAAGGGACAACGGACACAGATACGCAGTATTTT.

The rearrangement uses TRBV27 and TRBJ2-7; 7 bases agree with TRBD1. The CDR3 totals 16 residues. Looked up from germline, CDR1 is MNHEY and CDR2 is SMNVEV (reference sequence). V was clipped by 5 bases and J by 3 bases; unmatched bases: 13. The CDR3 protein is CASSPGTEVVSYEQYF. The CDR3 DNA is TGTGCCAGCAGTCCCGGGACAGAAGTGGTTAGCTACGAGCAGTACTTC.

This clonotype was seen many times. This chain links TRBV6-5 with TRBJ1-1; tentatively, D is TRBD1 (5 bases). Germline V lookup: CDR1 MNHEY, CDR2 SVGAGI. The CDR3 has 15 residues. V was trimmed by 0 bases and J by 0 bases, leaving 8 bases between them. CDR3 sequence reads: CASSYSRGLNTEAFF. The DNA for the CDR3 is TGTGCCAGCAGTTACTCACGGGGGTTGAACACTGAAGCTTTCTTT.

Ten or more counts support this clonotype. The chain links TRBV5-6 to TRBJ2-2; a weak D match, TRBD2 (6 bases). Trimming left V 4 bases short and J 0 bases short, with 7 bases between. Germline V lookup: CDR1 SGHDT, CDR2 YYEEEE. This CDR3 is 14 amino acids long. In nucleotides, the CDR3 is TGTGCCAGCAGCCCTAGCGCGAACACCGGGGAGCTGTTTTTT. It yields the protein CASSPSANTGELFF.

This clonotype was recorded at least ten times. The chain joins TRBV28 to TRBJ2-7; D is possibly TRBD1 or TRBD2 (6 bases each). V was shortened by 8 bases and J by 5 bases, with 19 bases between the two germline ends. The CDR3 length is 14 residues. Germline V gene data show CDR1 as MDHEN and CDR2 as SYDVKM. The chain's CDR3 is CASHGGRGPHEQYF. CDR3 DNA sequence: TGTGCCAGCCACGGGGGCAGAGGCCCCCACGAGCAGTACTTC.

This clonotype has at least ten counts. CDR3 loop: CSAIRVPNTDTQYF. In DNA form, the CDR3 reads TGCAGTGCTATACGGGTCCCCAACACAGATACGCAGTATTTT. V is TRBV20-1 and J is TRBJ2-3, with D unclear. Trimming shortened V by 4 bases and J by 2 bases, and 13 bases separated the two germline ends. CDR3 length: 14 residues. From germline, CDR1 is DFQATT and CDR2 SNEGSKA (reference sequence).

This clonotype was detected a few times. A single base separates this from a much larger clone, so it may be a read error. Because the CDR3 is missing its conserved closing phenylalanine or tryptophan, this is likely a read error. V is TRBV12-3 or TRBV12-4 and J is TRBJ1-5, with unresolved D. The CDR3 runs 15 residues. V was trimmed by 9 bases and J by 2 bases, leaving 17 bases between them. The CDR3 region has the DNA TGTGCCAGTAAAGTGGCAGGTTGGGGCAATCAGCCCCAGCATTCT. Encoded protein: CASKVAGWGNQPQHS.

The table lists this clonotype with a few counts. V gene TRBV20-1 combines with J gene TRBJ1-1; tentative D call: TRBD1 (5 bases). V lost 2 bases and J 3 bases, leaving 10 bases between the germline ends. Germline-derived CDR1 and CDR2 are DFQATT and SNEGSKA (reference sequence). The CDR3 is 13 amino acids. CDR3 DNA sequence: TGCAGTGCTAGACTGGGCAGGGACACTGAAGCTTTCTTT. Its translation: CSARLGRDTEAFF.